This paragraph covers one TCR beta chain sequence. The antigen is undetermined. This sample is part of a study of OX40 agonist ivuxolimab in advanced cancers. Whole-study context: A male proportion of around 86% was recorded, with mean age approximately 60 years and range roughly 20 to 90. Study-level findings and limits: Expanded clones were, on average, more numerous among CD8+ T cells than CD4+. Determination of antigen specificity was not performed for the expanded peripheral T cells. Relatively little clonal expansion, among the lowest observed, appeared in partial responders at 0.1-3.0 mg/kg.

The repertoire was sequenced with immunoSEQ multiplex PCR; TCRdb's copy has only in-frame clones and lacks some. Among about 70,000 clones listed, roughly 82% were seen once. This TCR came from an adult with an advanced solid tumor such as melanoma, head and neck, liver or kidney cancer. The sequenced sample was CD4+ or CD8+ T cells sorted from blood, obtained in a trial of the OX40 agonist ivuxolimab.

CDR3 residues: CASSTSYEQYF. In DNA form, the CDR3 reads TGTGCCAGCAGCACTTCCTACGAGCAGTACTTC. This chain connects TRBV6-1 to TRBJ2-7, with D hard to call. Trimming removed 6 bases from V and 1 base from J, with 4 bases in between. CDR3 length equals 11 residues. Germline CDR1 MNHNS, CDR2 SASEGT.